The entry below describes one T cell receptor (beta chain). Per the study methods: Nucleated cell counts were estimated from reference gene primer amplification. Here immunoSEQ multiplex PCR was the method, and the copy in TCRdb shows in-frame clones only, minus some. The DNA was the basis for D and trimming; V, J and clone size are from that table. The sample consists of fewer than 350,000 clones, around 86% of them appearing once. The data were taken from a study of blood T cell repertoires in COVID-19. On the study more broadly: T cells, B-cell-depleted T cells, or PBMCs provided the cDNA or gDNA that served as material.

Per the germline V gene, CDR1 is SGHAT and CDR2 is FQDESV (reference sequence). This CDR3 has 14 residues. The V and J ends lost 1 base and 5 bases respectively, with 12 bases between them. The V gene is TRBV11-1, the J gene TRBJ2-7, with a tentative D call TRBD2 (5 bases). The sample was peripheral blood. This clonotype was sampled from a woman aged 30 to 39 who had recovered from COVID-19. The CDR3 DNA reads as TGTGCCAGCAGCTTAGGTACTAGTCTCCACGAGCAGTACTTC. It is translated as CASSLGTSLHEQYF.